This T cell receptor beta chain appears in the sequencing data of a study of response to subunit inactivated influenza vaccine. Whole-study results and caveats: The authors suggested that few new T cells are recruited per seasonal influenza vaccination.

There are 14 residues in the CDR3. The V and J ends lost 5 bases and 4 bases respectively, with 14 bases between them. CDR1 is MDHEN and CDR2 is SYDVKM in the germline V gene. TCRdb re-analysed the RT-PCR reads in MiXCR, keeping a single row per CDR3 protein. The table lists 500,000 to 600,000 distinct CDR3 sequences, approximately 12% of them singletons. This clonotype appeared a few times. The antigen remains unidentified. The chain recombines TRBV28 with TRBJ2-5; D is perhaps TRBD1 or TRBD2 (5 bases each). The sequencing here drew on PBMCs from blood, taken on the day of vaccination. This clonotype was obtained from a man aged 50-59 years who received an inactivated influenza vaccine. CDR3 amino acids: CASSHWGSRETQYF. CDR3 nucleotide sequence: TGTGCCAGCAGTCACTGGGGGTCCAGAGAGACCCAGTACTTC.